The next 2 T cell receptor beta chains were all read from a single sample in a study of T cell repertoires in cytomegalovirus infection. Antigens for these TCRs are unknown. TCRdb used MiXCR to reprocess the reads, holding one entry per CDR3 protein. The data contain fewer than 1,000,000 distinct CDR3 sequences, 31% of them singletons. The specimen comprised cultured CD8+ T cells from PBMCs, sampled from culture after CMV antigen stimulation. The receptors shown here come from a human donor in good health (CMV status not recorded). Some clones in this sample may be carry-over from other donors' samples.

This clonotype has a handful of counts. The genes are TRBV12-3 or TRBV12-4 and TRBJ2-5; 9 nucleotides agree with TRBD1. CDR3 length: 15 residues. The V and J ends lost 5 bases and 4 bases, in that order; junction bases with no gene match: 8. CDR3 loop: CASSPGTGMGETQYF. In DNA form, the CDR3 reads TGTGCCAGCAGTCCCGGGACAGGGATGGGAGAGACCCAGTACTTC.

In its sample, this clonotype was seen a few times. V gene TRBV6-1 combines with J gene TRBJ2-7; D possibly matches TRBD1 or TRBD2 (5 bases each). The V end was cut by 5 bases, the J end by 1 base, with 15 bases between. Per the germline V gene, CDR1 is MNHNS and CDR2 is SASEGT. The CDR3 totals 15 residues. CDR3 coding DNA: TGTGCCAGCAGTAGCCGGGACGGACGGTCCTACGAGCAGTACTTC. Translated: CASSSRDGRSYEQYF.